The 16 T cell receptor beta chains listed next were all sequenced from one sample in a study of early T cells in non-severe SARS-CoV-2 infection. TCRdb analysed the 5' RACE reads with MiXCR anew, one entry per CDR3 protein. The data show approximately 85,000 distinct CDR3 sequences, around an eighth seen once. The sample taken for sequencing was whole blood. These receptors came from an adult who was a healthcare worker with PCR-confirmed SARS-CoV-2 infection or an uninfected control (not recorded which).

This clonotype has only a few counts. The chain employs TRBV29-1 and TRBJ1-3, with unresolved D. Trimming left V 7 bases short and J 0 bases short, with 10 bases between. The CDR3 contains 13 residues. The germline CDR1 and CDR2 sequences are SQVTM and ANQGSEA. DNA of the CDR3: TGCAGCGCCGAAATATCCTCTGGAAACACCATATATTTT. This encodes CSAEISSGNTIYF.

This clonotype was seen more than once but under ten times. The V call is TRBV9, the J call TRBJ2-2, with D perhaps matching TRBD2 (5 bases). Germline CDR1 SGDLS, CDR2 YYNGEE. This CDR3 contains 13 residues. Trimming removed 3 bases from V and 5 bases from J, with 8 bases in between. The DNA of the CDR3 is TGTGCCAGCAGCGGAAGGGAGACCGGGGAGCTGTTTTTT. This encodes CASSGRETGELFF.

This chain's CDR3 is CSLRLASYNEQFF. CDR3 bases: TGCAGCCTGAGACTAGCGTCCTACAATGAGCAGTTCTTC. This sequence joins TRBV29-1 and TRBJ2-1; 8 nucleotides match TRBD2. Germline loops: CDR1 SQVTM, CDR2 ANQGSEA. CDR3 length: 13 amino acids. The junction had 4 bases not matched to a gene; V was cut back by 8 bases and J by 1 base.

The chain couples TRBV5-1 to TRBJ2-3; D is perhaps TRBD2 (5 bases). Germline V gene data show CDR1 as SGHRS and CDR2 as YFSETQ. This CDR3 spans 14 amino acids. V lost 1 base to trimming and J lost 2 bases, with 8 bases between them. As DNA, the CDR3 is TGCGCCAGCAGCTTGTTTAGCGCCACAGATACGCAGTATTTT. Amino acids: CASSLFSATDTQYF.

V gene TRBV29-1 combines with J gene TRBJ1-1; weak D call: TRBD1 (5 bases). Trimming pared 1 base from V and 11 bases from J, leaving 14 bases between. CDR3 size: 12 residues. Germline V gene lookup returns CDR1 SQVTM and CDR2 ANQGSEA. CDR3 in amino acids: CSVEVMGLRAFF. The CDR3 DNA reads as TGCAGCGTTGAAGTCATGGGACTACGGGCTTTCTTT. Based on the CDR3 plus reference TRBV29-1 and TRBJ1-1, the full variable domain is SAVISQKPSRDICQRGTSLTIQCQVDSQVTMMFWYRQQPGQSLTLIATANQGSEATYESGFVIDKFPISRPNLTFSTLTVSNMSPEDSSIYLCSVEVMGLRAFFGQGTRLTVV.

Ten or more counts support this clonotype. The chain has TRBV28 and TRBJ1-4; 9 positions match TRBD1. Trimming removed 6 bases from V and 6 bases from J; junction bases left unmatched: 8. The CDR3 sequence is 15 residues long. Germline V gene sequence: CDR1 MDHEN, CDR2 SYDVKM. CDR3 sequence (DNA): TGTGCCAGCAGGAAAACAGGGGGCGCCTATGAAAAACTGTTTTTT. Residues: CASRKTGGAYEKLFF.

This sequence joins TRBV6-6 and TRBJ1-3; maybe TRBD1 (5 bases). With 8 bases removed from V and 1 base from J, the gap between germline ends came to 9 bases. From germline, CDR1 is MNHNY and CDR2 SVGAGI (reference sequence). The CDR3 length is 13 residues. CDR3 region: CASLRGSGNTIYF. CDR3 nucleotide sequence: TGTGCCAGCCTCCGGGGGTCTGGAAACACCATATATTTT.

Only a few counts were recorded for this clonotype. The chain carries TRBV11-2 and TRBJ2-7; 9 nucleotides align to TRBD1. CDR1 is SGHAT, CDR2 FQNNGV, per germline. The CDR3 runs to 14 residues. The V segment lost 3 bases and the J segment 4 bases; nucleotides outside the gene matches: 4. The CDR3 protein is CASSFGTGIYEQYF. DNA for the CDR3: TGTGCCAGCAGCTTTGGGACAGGGATATACGAGCAGTACTTC.

This clonotype occurred a few times. This chain uses TRBV2 with TRBJ2-3; TRBD1 agrees at 8 bases. V shed 3 bases, J shed 1 base, and the junction held 3 bases outside the gene matches. Looked up from germline, CDR1 is SNHLY and CDR2 is FYNNEI. The CDR3 loop spans 15 amino acids. CDR3 amino acids: CASSDPDRGTDTQYF. CDR3 nucleotides: TGTGCCAGCAGTGACCCGGACAGGGGCACAGATACGCAGTATTTT.

The table lists this clonotype with a few counts. V usage is TRBV7-2 and J usage is TRBJ2-3; no firm D call. V lost 5 bases, J lost 0 bases, and 9 bases lay in between. The CDR3 has 14 residues. Germline lookup yields CDR1 SGHTA and CDR2 FQGNSA. DNA for the CDR3: TGTGCCAGCAGCCCAGAGACAAGCACAGATACGCAGTATTTT. This codes for CASSPETSTDTQYF. The full variable domain, with the rest looked up from reference TRBV7-2 and TRBJ2-3, is GAGVSQSPSNKVTEKGKDVELRCDPISGHTALYWYRQSLGQGLEFLIYFQGNSAPDKSGLPSDRFSAERTGGSVSTLTIQRTQQEDSAVYLCASSPETSTDTQYFGPGTRLTVL.

This clonotype has only a few counts. The J gene is TRBJ2-5, the V gene TRBV29-1, with 11 bases lining up with TRBD2. CDR3 length equals 14 residues. J was trimmed by 0 bases and V by 8 bases; bases with no gene match: 5. Germline V gene lookup returns CDR1 SQVTM and CDR2 ANQGSEA. The CDR3 nucleotides are TGCAGCCCCCGACTAGCGGGGCACCAAGAGACCCAGTACTTC. Residues: CSPRLAGHQETQYF.

The chain links TRBV4-3 to TRBJ1-2; D call uncertain. CDR1 and CDR2 (germline): LGHNA, YSLEER. V shed 1 base and J shed 7 bases, with 10 bases lying between them. The CDR3 extends over 13 amino acids. CDR3 region: CASSQGSRGGYTF. The CDR3 nucleotides read TGCGCCAGCAGCCAAGGGAGCCGCGGTGGCTACACCTTC.

This clonotype was seen at least ten times. The genes are TRBV5-1 and TRBJ1-2; TRBD1 matches at 7 bases. CDR1 SGHRS and CDR2 YFSETQ come from the germline V gene. The CDR3 spans 13 residues. V gave up 0 bases and J gave up 10 bases; unmatched junction bases: 6. In DNA form, the CDR3 reads TGCGCCAGCAGCTTGGGGGACAGAGGAGACTACACCTTC. Translating gives CASSLGDRGDYTF.

This clonotype was picked up many times. The chain carries TRBV6-2 or TRBV6-3 and TRBJ2-2; D unresolved. In germline, CDR1 is MNHEY, CDR2 SVGEGT. V lost 1 base, J lost 5 bases, and 5 bases lay in between. This CDR3 region has 13 residues. This CDR3 is CASSYWGTGELFF. The CDR3, as DNA: TGTGCCAGCAGTTACTGGGGAACCGGGGAGCTGTTTTTT.

This clonotype has only a few counts. V usage is TRBV14 and J usage is TRBJ2-1; TRBD2 aligns across 10 bases. V lost 4 bases to trimming and J lost 1 base; unmatched junction nucleotides: 1. CDR1 is SGHDN, CDR2 FVKESK, per germline. The CDR3 spans 15 residues. In DNA, the CDR3 is TGTGCCAGCAGCCGTAGCGGGAGGTCCTACAATGAGCAGTTCTTC. Protein product: CASSRSGRSYNEQFF.

This clonotype occurred a few times. This chain links TRBV29-1 with TRBJ1-1, with no clear D. This CDR3 spans 11 amino acids. The V gene's germline CDR1 is SQVTM and CDR2 ANQGSEA. Trimming stripped 4 bases from V and 6 bases from J, with 9 bases between. The CDR3 nucleotides are TGCAGCGTTGCACTTTTGGCTGAAGCTTTCTTT. This translates into CSVALLAEAFF.